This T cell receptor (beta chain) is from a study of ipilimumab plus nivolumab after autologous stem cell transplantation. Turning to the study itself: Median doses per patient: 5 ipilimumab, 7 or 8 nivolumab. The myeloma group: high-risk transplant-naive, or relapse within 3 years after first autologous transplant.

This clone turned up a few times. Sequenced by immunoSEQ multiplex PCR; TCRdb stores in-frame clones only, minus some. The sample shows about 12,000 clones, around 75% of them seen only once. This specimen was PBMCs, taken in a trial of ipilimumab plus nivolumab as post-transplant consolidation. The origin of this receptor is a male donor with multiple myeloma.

CDR3 region: CASSPAGLAYDTGELFF. CDR3 bases: TGTGCCAGTAGTCCTGCGGGACTAGCCTACGACACCGGGGAGCTGTTTTTT. This chain links TRBV19 with TRBJ2-2, with TRBD2 matching over 9 bases. The CDR3 is 17 residues long. Germline lookup yields CDR1 LNHDA and CDR2 SQIVND (reference sequence). V shed 5 bases, J shed 3 bases, and the junction held 10 bases outside the gene matches.